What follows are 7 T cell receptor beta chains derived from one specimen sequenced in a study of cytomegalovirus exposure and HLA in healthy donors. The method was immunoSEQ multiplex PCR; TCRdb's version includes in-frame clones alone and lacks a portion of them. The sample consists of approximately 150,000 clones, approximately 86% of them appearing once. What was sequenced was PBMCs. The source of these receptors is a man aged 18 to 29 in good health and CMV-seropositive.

The CDR3 DNA reads TGCGCCAGCAGCTTGCGGGGACTAGCGGGAGGGTATCGAGATGAGCAGTTCTTC. Encoded protein: CASSLRGLAGGYRDEQFF. The rearrangement links TRBV5-1 to TRBJ2-1; TRBD2 matches 16 bases. The V and J ends lost 1 base and 8 bases, in that order; junction bases with no gene match: 9. The CDR3 is made up of 18 amino acids. Germline V CDR1 and CDR2: SGHRS, YFSETQ.

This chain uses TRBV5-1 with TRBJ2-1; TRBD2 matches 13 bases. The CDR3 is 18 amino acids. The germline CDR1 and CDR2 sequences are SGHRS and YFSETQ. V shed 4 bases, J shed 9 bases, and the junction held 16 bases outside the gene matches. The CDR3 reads CASSLLTPGLAGQAEQFF. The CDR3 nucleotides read TGCGCCAGCAGCCTCTTAACCCCGGGACTAGCGGGACAAGCTGAGCAGTTCTTC.

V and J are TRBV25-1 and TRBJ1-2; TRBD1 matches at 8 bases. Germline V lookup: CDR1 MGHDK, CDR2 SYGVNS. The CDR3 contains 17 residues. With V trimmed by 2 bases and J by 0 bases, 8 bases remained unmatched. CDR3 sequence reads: CASSEAGTGRANYGYTF. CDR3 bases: TGTGCCAGCAGTGAAGCCGGGACAGGCAGAGCTAACTATGGCTACACCTTC.

CDR3 sequence (DNA): TGTGCCAGCTCACCGGACAGTAGCAATCAGCCCCAGCATTTT. Translating it yields CASSPDSSNQPQHF. The chain is built from TRBV18 and TRBJ1-5; possible D gene TRBD1, 6 bases. The V and J ends lost 3 bases and 0 bases respectively, with 6 bases between them. This CDR3 has 14 residues. Germline lookup yields CDR1 KGHSH and CDR2 LQKENI.

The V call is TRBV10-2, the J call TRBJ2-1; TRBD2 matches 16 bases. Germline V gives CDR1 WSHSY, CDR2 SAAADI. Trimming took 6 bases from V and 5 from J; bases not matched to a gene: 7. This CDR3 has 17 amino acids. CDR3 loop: CASRGTSGRARNNEQFF. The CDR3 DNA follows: TGCGCCAGCAGAGGGACTAGCGGGAGGGCCAGGAACAATGAGCAGTTCTTC.

The CDR3 region is CSVRGPTSVAGELFF. In nucleotides, the CDR3 is TGCAGCGTTAGGGGACCAACTAGCGTGGCCGGGGAGCTGTTTTTT. The J gene is TRBJ2-2, the V gene TRBV29-1; 7 nucleotides match TRBD2. Germline CDR1 and CDR2: SQVTM and ANQGSEA. There are 15 residues in the CDR3. The V segment lost 5 bases and the J segment 6 bases; nucleotides outside the gene matches: 12.

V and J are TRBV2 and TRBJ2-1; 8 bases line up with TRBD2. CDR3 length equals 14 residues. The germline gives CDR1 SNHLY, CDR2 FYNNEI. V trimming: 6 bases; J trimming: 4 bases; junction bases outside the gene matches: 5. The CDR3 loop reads CASRGVAGYNEQFF. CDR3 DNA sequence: TGTGCCAGCAGGGGGGTAGCGGGGTACAATGAGCAGTTCTTC.